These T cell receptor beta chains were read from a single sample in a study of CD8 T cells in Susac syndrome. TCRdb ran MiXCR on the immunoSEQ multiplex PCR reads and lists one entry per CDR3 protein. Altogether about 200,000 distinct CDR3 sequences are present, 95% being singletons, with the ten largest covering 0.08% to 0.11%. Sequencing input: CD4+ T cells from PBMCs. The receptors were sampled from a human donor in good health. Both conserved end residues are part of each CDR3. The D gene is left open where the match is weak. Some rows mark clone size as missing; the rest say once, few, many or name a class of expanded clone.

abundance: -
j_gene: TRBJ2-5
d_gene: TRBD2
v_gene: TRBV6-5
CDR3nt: TGTGCCAGCAGTGAGGGACTAGCCCAAGAGACCCAGTACTTC
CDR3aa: CASSEGLAQETQYF

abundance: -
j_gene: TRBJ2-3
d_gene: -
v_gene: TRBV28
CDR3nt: TGTGCCAGCAGTAGCGGGACACTTCCAGATACGCAGTATTTT
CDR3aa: CASSSGTLPDTQYF

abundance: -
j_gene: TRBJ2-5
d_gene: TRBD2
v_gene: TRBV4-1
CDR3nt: TGCGCCAGCAGCGCGGTGGGGGCCGGGACTAGCGGGAGTTGGAGTGAGACCCAGTACTTC
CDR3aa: CASSAVGAGTSGSWSETQYF

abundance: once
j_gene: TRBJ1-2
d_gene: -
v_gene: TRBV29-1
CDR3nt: TGCAGCGCTCGGGGATCGGATGGCTACACCTTC
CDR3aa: CSARGSDGYTF

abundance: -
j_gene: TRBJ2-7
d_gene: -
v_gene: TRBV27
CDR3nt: TGTGCCAGCAGTGAGGGGACCCGCGAGCAGTACTTC
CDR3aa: CASSEGTREQYF

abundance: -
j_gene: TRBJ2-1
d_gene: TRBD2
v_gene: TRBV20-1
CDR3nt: TGCAGTGCTAGACAGCGGGGGGGCCAGAATGAGCAGTTCTTC
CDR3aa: CSARQRGGQNEQFF

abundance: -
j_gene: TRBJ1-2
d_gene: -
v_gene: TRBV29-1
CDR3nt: TGCAGCGTTGAAGATAATGGCGGGCTAGGCTACACCTTC
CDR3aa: CSVEDNGGLGYTF

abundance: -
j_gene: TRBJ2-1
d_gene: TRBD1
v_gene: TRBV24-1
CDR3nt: TGTGCCACCAGTGAGGACAGGGTGGCGCAGTTCTTC
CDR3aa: CATSEDRVAQFF

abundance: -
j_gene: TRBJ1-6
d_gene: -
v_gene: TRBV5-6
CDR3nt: TGTGCCAGCAGCGAGAAGGCAGGGGTAGGTAATTCACCCCTCCACTTT
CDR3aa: CASSEKAGVGNSPLHF

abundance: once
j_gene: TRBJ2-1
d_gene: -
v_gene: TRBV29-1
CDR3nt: TGCAGCGTTGCTCAGGGGTGGACCTACAATGAGCAGTTCTTC
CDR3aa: CSVAQGWTYNEQFF

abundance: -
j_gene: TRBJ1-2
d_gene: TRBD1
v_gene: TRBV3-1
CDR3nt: TGTGCCAGCAGCCAAGAGAACAGGGGGCCCCGGGGCTACACCTTC
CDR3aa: CASSQENRGPRGYTF

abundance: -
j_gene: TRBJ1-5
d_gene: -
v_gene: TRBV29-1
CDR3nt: TGCAGCGTTGAAGATCTTCGGGGCGCCCAGCATTTT
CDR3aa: CSVEDLRGAQHF

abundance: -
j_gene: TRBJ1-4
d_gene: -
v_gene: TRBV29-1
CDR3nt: TGCAGCGTCGTAATCGGGGGTGAAAAACTGTTTTTT
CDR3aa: CSVVIGGEKLFF

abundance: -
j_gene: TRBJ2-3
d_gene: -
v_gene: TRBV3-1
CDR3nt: TGTGCCAGCAGCCAAGATCCCGCGGGCTCAGATACGCAGTATTTT
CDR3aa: CASSQDPAGSDTQYF

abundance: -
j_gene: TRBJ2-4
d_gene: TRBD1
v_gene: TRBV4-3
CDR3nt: TGCGCCAGCAGCCAAGACAGGGGGCCGGTGGCCAAAAACATTCAGTACTTC
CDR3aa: CASSQDRGPVAKNIQYF

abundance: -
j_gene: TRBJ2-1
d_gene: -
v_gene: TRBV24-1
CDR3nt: TGTGCCACCAGTGATACCCTCGTTCAGGAGCAGTTCTTC
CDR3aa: CATSDTLVQEQFF

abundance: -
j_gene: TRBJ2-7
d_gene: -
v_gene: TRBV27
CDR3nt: TGTGCCAGCAGTTTATCGCAGTTATCCTACGAGCAGTACTTC
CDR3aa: CASSLSQLSYEQYF

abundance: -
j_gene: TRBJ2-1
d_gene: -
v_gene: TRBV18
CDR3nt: TGTGCCAGCTCTCTAGGCCAGGAAGGGGGCAATGAGCAGTTCTTC
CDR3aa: CASSLGQEGGNEQFF

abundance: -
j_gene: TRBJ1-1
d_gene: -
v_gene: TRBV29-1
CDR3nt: TGCAGCGTTACGTATGGGGGGAACACTGAAGCTTTCTTT
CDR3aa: CSVTYGGNTEAFF

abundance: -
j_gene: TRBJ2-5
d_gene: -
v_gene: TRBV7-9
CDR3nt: TGTGCCAGCAGCTTAAGCCGACAGACCCAGTACTTC
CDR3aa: CASSLSRQTQYF

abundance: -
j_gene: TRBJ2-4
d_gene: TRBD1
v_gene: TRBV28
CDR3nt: TGTGCCAGCAGTTTACGAGGAACAGGGGTTCGGACGTACTTC
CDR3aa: CASSLRGTGVRTYF

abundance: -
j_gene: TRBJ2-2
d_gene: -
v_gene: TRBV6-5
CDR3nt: TGTGCCAGCGTTAAGATGAACACCGGGGAGCTGTTTTTT
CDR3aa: CASVKMNTGELFF

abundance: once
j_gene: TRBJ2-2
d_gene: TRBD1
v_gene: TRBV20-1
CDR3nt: TGCAGTGCTGAGACAGGGGACGGGGAGCTGTTTTTT
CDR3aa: CSAETGDGELFF

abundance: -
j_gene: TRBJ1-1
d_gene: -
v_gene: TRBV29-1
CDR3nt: TGCAGCGTTGAATACGGGGCGAGCACTGAAGCTTTCTTT
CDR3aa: CSVEYGASTEAFF

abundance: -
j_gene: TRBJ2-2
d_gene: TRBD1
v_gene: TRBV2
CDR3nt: TGTGCCAGCAGTGGGAGGACAGGGAACACCGGGGAGCTGTTTTTT
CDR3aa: CASSGRTGNTGELFF